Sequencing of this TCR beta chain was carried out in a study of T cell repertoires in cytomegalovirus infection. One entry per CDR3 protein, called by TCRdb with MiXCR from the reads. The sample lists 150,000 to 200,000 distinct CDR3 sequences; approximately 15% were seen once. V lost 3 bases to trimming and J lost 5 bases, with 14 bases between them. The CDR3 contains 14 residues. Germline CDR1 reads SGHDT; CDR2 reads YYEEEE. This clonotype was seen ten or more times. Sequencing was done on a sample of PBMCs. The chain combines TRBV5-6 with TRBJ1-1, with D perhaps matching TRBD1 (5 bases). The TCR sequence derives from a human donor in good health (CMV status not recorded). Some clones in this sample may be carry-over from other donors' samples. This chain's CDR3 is CASSSGLRWTEAFF. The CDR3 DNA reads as TGTGCCAGCAGCTCGGGACTCCGATGGACTGAAGCTTTCTTT.